This record covers a single T cell receptor beta chain. Its target is not known. This specimen comes from a study of shared clonotypes between healthy human individuals. Study-level results: Across a handful of donors, naive CD4 shared 5% to 6%, naive CD8 around 3.8%, memory CD4 more than 2%, memory CD8 under 0.5%. Donor clonotype sharing was expected to depend on sequencing depth. The sole specimen, blood, was sampled, and tissue repertoires likely differ.

Researchers partitioned CD4+ cells into CD45RA+ naive and CD45RA-negative memory subsets. Generated by immunoSEQ multiplex PCR, the TCRdb table keeps only in-frame clones and is missing some. The sample lists a few million clones, around 93% occurring once. The source material was naive CD4+ T cells from PBMCs. Subset indicated: CD45RA+ positively selected. The receptor was isolated from a man between 18 and 29 years old in good health. Some clones in this sample may be carry-over from other donors' samples.

The CDR3 coding sequence is TGTGCCAGCAGTTTAGTACTAGCGGAGCATAATGAGCAGTTCTTC. This translates into CASSLVLAEHNEQFF. The V and J genes are TRBV28 and TRBJ2-1; 8 nucleotides align to TRBD2. Germline-derived CDR1 and CDR2 are MDHEN and SYDVKM. The V segment lost 2 bases and the J segment 7 bases; nucleotides outside the gene matches: 7. The CDR3 has 15 amino acids.